The next 32 T cell receptor beta chains were all read from a single sample in a study of blood T cells in healthy people across ages. A J-beta primer mix and a sample-barcoded 5' primer were used in a second PCR of roughly 6 to 12 cycles. Via MiXCR, TCRdb re-called the 5' RACE reads, giving one row per CDR3 protein. The table lists 1,500,000 or so distinct CDR3 sequences, roughly 43% of them singletons. The sequenced sample consisted of blood. These TCRs come from a woman aged 18 to 35 in good health.

The V and J genes are TRBV20-1 and TRBJ2-7, with a tentative D call TRBD2 (5 bases). The CDR3 has 14 amino acids. The ends were cut back, 6 bases at V and 0 bases at J, with 15 bases in the middle. Per germline, CDR1 DFQATT and CDR2 SNEGSKA (reference sequence). For the CDR3, the DNA is TGCAGTGCCCAACGGACTGTACACTCCTACGAGCAGTACTTC. It translates to CSAQRTVHSYEQYF.

This clonotype was counted between two and nine times. This chain joins TRBV7-6 and TRBJ2-1; 9 bases are a match to TRBD1. V shed 5 bases and J 2 bases; nucleotides not matched to a gene: 10. Germline V gene data show CDR1 as SGHVS and CDR2 as FNYEAQ. The CDR3 has 17 residues. CDR3: CASSPGQGRSTYNEQFF. In DNA form, the CDR3 reads TGTGCCAGCAGCCCAGGACAGGGGAGGTCTACCTACAATGAGCAGTTCTTC.

This clonotype appeared a few times. The V and J genes are TRBV15 and TRBJ2-3; TRBD2 matches at 8 bases. Trimming removed 0 bases from V and 4 bases from J; junction bases left unmatched: 6. The CDR3 is 16 amino acids. Looked up from germline, CDR1 is LNHNV and CDR2 is YYDKDF (reference sequence). In DNA form, the CDR3 reads TGTGCCACCAGCAGAGAGGGGGGACTAGGGCCAGATACGCAGTATTTT. It encodes CATSREGGLGPDTQYF. Using reference TRBV15 and TRBJ2-3 for the parts outside the CDR3, the full variable domain is DAMVIQNPRYQVTQFGKPVTLSCSQTLNHNVMYWYQQKSSQAPKLLFHYYDKDFNNEADTPDNFQSRRPNTSFCFLDIRSPGLGDTAMYLCATSREGGLGPDTQYFGPGTRLTVL.

This clonotype was seen more than once but under ten times. The chain uses TRBV10-3 and TRBJ2-3; possibly TRBD1 for D (6 bases). CDR3 length: 14 amino acids. Germline CDR1 is ENHRY and CDR2 is SYGVKD. V lost 10 bases, J lost 6 bases, and 20 bases lay in between. CDR3 DNA sequence: TGTGCCACCAGGGGAGAAGGGAAAGGTGATACGCAGTATTTT. This gives the protein CATRGEGKGDTQYF.

In this sample, this clonotype turned up a few times. The V call is TRBV20-1, the J call TRBJ2-7, with 9 bases aligning to TRBD1. With V trimmed by 7 bases and J by 2 bases, 6 bases remained unmatched. In germline, CDR1 is DFQATT, CDR2 SNEGSKA (reference sequence). This CDR3 has 13 residues. CDR3 in DNA: TGCAGTGTGCGGACAGGGGTTACCTACGAGCAGTACTTC. Translating it yields CSVRTGVTYEQYF.

This rearrangement joins TRBV3-1 to TRBJ2-3; 11 positions match TRBD2. V shed 4 bases and J 3 bases; nucleotides not matched to a gene: 18. The V gene's germline CDR1 is LGHDT and CDR2 YNNKEL (reference sequence). The CDR3 runs to 20 residues. As DNA, the CDR3 is TGTGCCAGCAGCCGTCAAGCTGCACTAGCGGGAGAATTGGGTACAGATACGCAGTATTTT. It codes for CASSRQAALAGELGTDTQYF.

This clonotype was recorded a few times. V is TRBV11-1 and J is TRBJ1-2, with 12 nucleotides matching TRBD1. Germline V lookup: CDR1 SGHAT, CDR2 FQDESV (reference sequence). The junction had 8 bases not matched to a gene; V was cut back by 5 bases and J by 7 bases. This CDR3 is built from 15 residues. The CDR3 DNA reads TGTGCCAGCAGCCGCCTGGGACAGGGGGCGCCTGGCTACACCTTC. Translation: CASSRLGQGAPGYTF. Complete variable domain (other parts from reference TRBV11-1 and TRBJ1-2): EAEVAQSPRYKITEKSQAVAFWCDPISGHATLYWYRQILGQGPELLVQFQDESVVDDSQLPKDRFSAERLKGVDSTLKIQPAELGDSAMYLCASSRLGQGAPGYTFGSGTRLTVV.

The chain combines TRBV4-1 with TRBJ1-1; no clear D. The length of the CDR3 is 14 residues. Per the germline V gene, CDR1 is MGHRA and CDR2 is YSYEKL. With 1 base removed from V and 5 bases from J, the gap between germline ends came to 11 bases. CDR3 residues: CASSQGEGRTEAFF. In DNA form, the CDR3 reads TGCGCCAGCAGCCAAGGGGAGGGCCGGACTGAAGCTTTCTTT.

In this sample, this clonotype turned up a few times. The rearrangement links TRBV29-1 to TRBJ1-2, with D unresolved. The length of the CDR3 is 12 residues. V was shortened by 2 bases and J by 6 bases, with 10 bases between the two germline ends. Germline values: CDR1 SQVTM, CDR2 ANQGSEA. CDR3 coding DNA: TGCAGCGTTGAACCAGCGCGTCATGGCTACACCTTC. The encoded protein is CSVEPARHGYTF. Full variable domain (outside the CDR3, taken from reference TRBV29-1 and TRBJ1-2): SAVISQKPSRDICQRGTSLTIQCQVDSQVTMMFWYRQQPGQSLTLIATANQGSEATYESGFVIDKFPISRPNLTFSTLTVSNMSPEDSSIYLCSVEPARHGYTFGSGTRLTVV.

The chain combines TRBV27 with TRBJ2-7; D is possibly TRBD1 or TRBD2 (5 bases each). CDR1 is MNHEY, CDR2 SMNVEV, per germline (reference sequence). V lost 2 bases and J lost 6, with 11 bases in between. The CDR3 spans 13 residues. This CDR3 is CASSLGTHSEQYF. CDR3 DNA: TGTGCCAGCAGTTTAGGGACCCATAGCGAGCAGTACTTC.

The chain combines TRBV20-1 with TRBJ2-1; perhaps TRBD2 as D (6 bases). The germline V and J ends were trimmed by 1 base and 1 base, with 14 bases remaining between them. Germline V gene lookup returns CDR1 DFQATT and CDR2 SNEGSKA (reference sequence). There are 16 residues in the CDR3. CDR3: CSARGWRELSYNEQFF. In nucleotides, the CDR3 is TGCAGTGCTAGAGGCTGGCGGGAACTATCCTACAATGAGCAGTTCTTC.

The chain employs TRBV24-1 and TRBJ2-3; weak D call: TRBD2 (7 bases). The CDR3 has 16 residues. The germline CDR1 and CDR2 sequences are KGHDR and SFDVKD. Trimming shortened V by 2 bases and J by 8 bases, and 19 bases separated the two germline ends. The CDR3 protein is CATSDSGRGARGTQYF. The CDR3 region has the DNA TGTGCCACCAGTGATTCGGGACGGGGGGCGCGGGGTACGCAGTATTTT.

This clonotype occurred many times. The CDR3 DNA sequence: TGCGCCAGCAGCCAAGTTTCGGGGAACACTGAAGCTTTCTTT. It encodes CASSQVSGNTEAFF. The V call is TRBV4-3, the J call TRBJ1-1; D is unclear. The V end was cut by 1 base, the J end by 1 base, with 7 bases between. The length of the CDR3 is 14 residues. Germline-derived CDR1 and CDR2 are LGHNA and YSLEER.

This chain uses TRBV10-3 with TRBJ2-3; D remains ambiguous. CDR3 length: 13 residues. The germline gives CDR1 ENHRY, CDR2 SYGVKD. Trimming left V 10 bases short and J 2 bases short, with 13 bases between. The CDR3 is CATGDGYTDTQYF. In DNA, the CDR3 is TGTGCCACAGGCGACGGGTACACAGATACGCAGTATTTT.

CDR3 nucleotide sequence: TGTGCCAGCAAAGTGGCGGGAGGGCCCTTATCCGATGAGCAGTTCTTC. Its protein is CASKVAGGPLSDEQFF. The V and J genes are TRBV28 and TRBJ2-1; TRBD2 matches at 9 bases. The CDR3 has 16 residues. Germline CDR1 MDHEN, CDR2 SYDVKM. J was trimmed by 8 bases and V by 7 bases; bases with no gene match: 15.

In regard to this clonotype: Mismatch with germline at one junction end may stem from a read error. This chain links TRBV6-6 with TRBJ1-1; maybe TRBD1 (5 bases). This CDR3 has 13 residues. Germline lookup yields CDR1 MNHNY and CDR2 SVGAGI (reference sequence). For the CDR3, the DNA is TGTGCCGGCAGTTACGGGGCACTCCTTGAAGCTTTCTTT. It encodes CAGSYGALLEAFF.

This chain connects TRBV15 to TRBJ2-3, with TRBD2 identical over 7 bases. The J segment lost 5 bases and the V segment lost 0 bases, leaving 8 bases of the junction unmatched. From germline, CDR1 is LNHNV and CDR2 YYDKDF (reference sequence). The CDR3 sequence is 16 residues long. CDR3 in amino acids: CATSRDLGGSGDTQYF. DNA for the CDR3: TGTGCCACCAGCAGAGATCTGGGCGGGAGCGGAGATACGCAGTATTTT.

V usage is TRBV20-1 and J usage is TRBJ2-7; 14 bases align to TRBD2. Looked up from germline, CDR1 is DFQATT and CDR2 is SNEGSKA (reference sequence). The CDR3 runs 13 residues. Trimming took 8 bases from V and 4 from J; bases not matched to a gene: 4. The CDR3 region is CSYRTSGRYEQYF. The CDR3 region has the DNA TGCAGTTACAGGACTAGCGGGAGGTACGAGCAGTACTTC.

This chain links TRBV15 with TRBJ2-1; TRBD1 agrees at 7 bases. V was clipped by 0 bases and J by 2 bases; unmatched bases: 7. The CDR3 is 17 amino acids. The germline V gene has CDR1 LNHNV and CDR2 YYDKDF (reference sequence). The CDR3 coding sequence is TGTGCCACCAGCAGAGATGGGGCAGGGGGTACCTACAATGAGCAGTTCTTC. Protein sequence: CATSRDGAGGTYNEQFF.

V and J are TRBV27 and TRBJ2-5; 10 positions match TRBD1. The end of the DNA aligns better with TRBJ2-7, so the J call may be wrong. CDR3 size: 15 residues. Germline CDR1 is MNHEY and CDR2 is SMNVEV (reference sequence). CDR3 region: CASRPVDRGWDEQYF. The CDR3, as DNA: TGTGCCAGCAGACCCGTGGACAGGGGGTGGGACGAGCAGTACTTC.

This clonotype has more than one count but fewer than ten. The rearrangement uses TRBV29-1 and TRBJ2-1, with TRBD2 matching over 8 bases. The germline V gene encodes CDR1 SQVTM and CDR2 ANQGSEA. V gave up 4 bases and J gave up 1 base; unmatched junction bases: 3. This CDR3 has 14 residues. CDR3 sequence (DNA): TGCAGCGTTGCACCGGGAGGGTCCTACAATGAGCAGTTCTTC. Translation gives CSVAPGGSYNEQFF.

The rearrangement links TRBV20-1 to TRBJ2-3; a possible D gene is TRBD2 (6 bases). The CDR3 consists of 16 residues. Per germline, CDR1 DFQATT and CDR2 SNEGSKA (reference sequence). Trimming left V 0 bases short and J 1 base short, with 14 bases between. The CDR3 region is CSARDEEGAGTDTQYF. The CDR3 nucleotides read TGCAGTGCTAGAGATGAGGAGGGCGCCGGCACAGATACGCAGTATTTT.

This clonotype has more than one count but fewer than ten. This rearrangement joins TRBV20-1 to TRBJ2-3; D is perhaps TRBD2 (6 bases). The CDR3 extends over 13 amino acids. In germline, CDR1 is DFQATT, CDR2 SNEGSKA (reference sequence). Between the trimmed V and J ends, which lost 6 bases and 0 bases, there was a span of 10 bases. Here the CDR3 DNA reads TGCAGTGCCGAGACTAGTAGCACAGATACGCAGTATTTT. Translation: CSAETSSTDTQYF.

The chain joins TRBV7-9 to TRBJ1-6; D is perhaps TRBD1 (5 bases). Trimming took 5 bases from V and 8 from J, leaving 16 bases between them. CDR1 and CDR2 (germline): SEHNR, FQNEAQ (reference sequence). The CDR3 length is 15 residues. The CDR3 coding sequence is TGTGCCAGCAGCCCCCAGGAGGGGAGGCATTCACCCCTCCACTTT. It specifies CASSPQEGRHSPLHF.

The rearrangement joins TRBV15 to TRBJ2-4; either TRBD1 or TRBD2 may supply D (7 bases each). The CDR3 is 19 residues long. Per germline, CDR1 LNHNV and CDR2 YYDKDF (reference sequence). The V end was cut by 1 base, the J end by 8 bases, with 27 bases between. This CDR3 is CATSRGWGGQNQQGDIQYF. The CDR3 nucleotides are TGTGCCACCAGCAGAGGATGGGGGGGACAGAACCAACAGGGAGACATTCAGTACTTC.

This clonotype appeared a few times. This chain joins TRBV4-3 and TRBJ2-4, with unresolved D. CDR3 size: 13 residues. V lost 4 bases, J lost 8 bases, and 12 bases lay in between. Germline-derived CDR1 and CDR2 are LGHNA and YSLEER. CDR3 residues: CASSRSALDIQYF. The CDR3 coding sequence is TGCGCCAGCAGCCGTTCGGCGCTCGACATTCAGTACTTC.

The V and J genes are TRBV12-5 and TRBJ1-1; TRBD1 might be the D (6 bases). V dropped 4 bases and J dropped 1 base, with 16 bases sitting between them. The CDR3 consists of 16 residues. Germline V CDR1 and CDR2: LGHNT, FRNRAP. The CDR3 is CASGSVPQGRNTEAFF. In DNA form, the CDR3 reads TGTGCTAGTGGTTCGGTGCCTCAGGGGAGGAACACTGAAGCTTTCTTT.

CDR3 amino acids: CSASDPGQFYNEQFF. CDR3 DNA: TGCAGTGCTAGTGATCCGGGACAGTTTTACAATGAGCAGTTCTTC. This chain uses TRBV20-1 with TRBJ2-1; 7 positions agree with TRBD1. The junction had 9 bases not matched to a gene; V was cut back by 3 bases and J by 4 bases. This CDR3 region has 15 residues. The germline gives CDR1 DFQATT, CDR2 SNEGSKA (reference sequence).

This clonotype was found a few times. The V call is TRBV3-1, the J call TRBJ2-3, with D maybe TRBD1 (5 bases). The CDR3 is 14 residues long. With 4 bases removed from V and 9 bases from J, the gap between germline ends came to 17 bases. Germline assignment: CDR1 LGHDT and CDR2 YNNKEL (reference sequence). The CDR3 here is CASSLGANSGTQYF. The CDR3 DNA is TGTGCCAGCAGCCTCGGCGCAAATTCAGGGACGCAGTATTTT.

The chain recombines TRBV7-2 with TRBJ2-1; TRBD1 or TRBD2 may be the D gene (5 bases each). The CDR3 is made up of 11 amino acids. The germline CDR1 and CDR2 sequences are SGHTA and FQGNSA. V lost 5 bases, J lost 10 bases, and 9 bases lay in between. The CDR3 DNA reads TGTGCCAGCAGCCGGGACCAAGAGCAGTTCTTC. This translates into CASSRDQEQFF. Combining the CDR3 with reference TRBV7-2 and TRBJ2-1 gives the whole variable domain GAGVSQSPSNKVTEKGKDVELRCDPISGHTALYWYRQSLGQGLEFLIYFQGNSAPDKSGLPSDRFSAERTGGSVSTLTIQRTQQEDSAVYLCASSRDQEQFFGPGTRLTVL.

This clonotype has only a few counts. This chain uses TRBV10-3 with TRBJ2-1; D is possibly TRBD1 (7 bases). CDR1 and CDR2 from the germline V gene are ENHRY and SYGVKD. The CDR3 has 15 residues. Trimming took 6 bases from V and 7 from J, leaving 19 bases between them. Written as DNA, the CDR3 is TGTGCCATCAGAATAGCAGGGGGGATCGGGAATGAGCAGTTCTTC. Translating it yields CAIRIAGGIGNEQFF.

This clonotype came up a few times. The chain has TRBV14 and TRBJ2-3, with D hard to call. The germline V gene has CDR1 SGHDN and CDR2 FVKESK. Trimming shortened V by 3 bases and J by 9 bases, and 7 bases separated the two germline ends. This CDR3 is 11 amino acids long. The DNA for the CDR3 is TGTGCCAGCAGCCACGGCCTCACGCAGTATTTT. This gives the protein CASSHGLTQYF.